This record looks at one T cell receptor beta chain sequence and its context. The read falls 3 residues short of the CDR3 end, and the missing part is taken from the germline J gene. Repertoires were generated with immunoSEQ multiplex PCR, while TCRdb's copy carries only in-frame clones and drops some. The sample has 20,000 to 30,000 clones. This record comes from a study of T cells in women clearing cervical HPV infection. Study as a whole: Control women cleared a single incident HPV16 infection within 12 months. Controls gave blood once infection was undetectable; cases at lesion identification. Cases' blood sampling followed lesion detection by median about 21 weeks (90 to 200).

V lost 4 bases and J 2 bases, leaving 10 bases between the germline ends. The CDR3 contains 15 residues. The germline V gene encodes CDR1 SGHDT and CDR2 YYEEEE. The TCR sequence derives from a woman between 18 and 70 years old with a cervical HPV16 infection that either progressed to CIN3+ or cleared (not recorded which). This sequence joins TRBV5-6 and TRBJ2-6, with D perhaps TRBD1 (5 bases). The sample taken for sequencing was blood buffy coat. The DNA read from the CDR3 is TGTGCCAGCAGCCCCAGGGTGACTGGGGCCAACGTC. It is translated as CASSPRVTGANV. The CDR3 in full is CASSPRVTGANVLTF.